This record concerns one T cell receptor beta chain sequence. Measured with immunoSEQ multiplex PCR; TCRdb has only the in-frame clones, and not every one. Altogether over 60,000 clones are present, 80% to 90% being singletons, with the ten largest covering around 1%. Germline CDR1 reads SEHNR; CDR2 reads FQNEAQ (reference sequence). Deletions cut 0 bases from V and 2 bases from J, with 14 bases between. The CDR3 is 17 residues long. This specimen comes from a study of OX40 agonist ivuxolimab in advanced cancers. Overall study: Three patients got partial responses; one had hepatocellular carcinoma and two had cutaneous melanoma.

This specimen consisted of CD4+ or CD8+ T cells sorted from blood, obtained in a trial of the OX40 agonist ivuxolimab. J is TRBJ1-3 and V is TRBV7-9; D unclear. The TCR originated in an adult with an advanced solid tumor such as melanoma, head and neck, liver or kidney cancer. The DNA for the CDR3 is TGTGCCAGCAGCTTAGCCCCCTTCAGGATTACTGGAAACACCATATATTTT. Translating it yields CASSLAPFRITGNTIYF.